The 5 T cell receptor beta chains presented below share a single source sample, sequenced in a study of cytomegalovirus exposure and HLA in healthy donors. PCR was performed using 60 Vbeta and 13 Jbeta primers. TCRdb keeps only in-frame clones here, not all; method: immunoSEQ multiplex PCR. The sample has 140,000 to 150,000 clones; 80% to 90% are singletons. Sequencing was performed on PBMCs. The receptors originated from a boy under 10 years old in good health and CMV-seronegative.

The V and J genes are TRBV6-6 and TRBJ1-5; no clear D. This CDR3 spans 13 amino acids. V lost 7 bases and J lost 3, with 10 bases in between. Germline V gene sequence: CDR1 MNHNY, CDR2 SVGAGI (reference sequence). The CDR3 coding sequence is TGTGCCAGCACCCAAGCCTTCAATCAGCCCCAGCATTTT. It encodes CASTQAFNQPQHF.

CDR3: CASSSRTAGITEAFF. CDR3 bases: TGTGCCAGCAGCTCCCGAACTGCGGGAATTACTGAAGCTTTCTTT. The gene calls are TRBV11-3 and TRBJ1-1; no clear D gene. Trimming left V 4 bases short and J 5 bases short, with 17 bases between. The CDR3 is made up of 15 amino acids. Germline assignment: CDR1 SGHNT and CDR2 YENEEA.

The chain couples TRBV7-2 to TRBJ2-5; D possibly corresponds to TRBD2 (5 bases). The CDR3 consists of 14 residues. The germline gives CDR1 SGHTA, CDR2 FQGNSA. Trimming pared 3 bases from V and 2 bases from J, leaving 10 bases between. The CDR3 sequence is CASSLVTGQETQYF. In DNA form, the CDR3 reads TGTGCCAGCAGCTTGGTTACGGGGCAAGAGACCCAGTACTTC.

The chain combines TRBV28 with TRBJ2-5; D is perhaps TRBD1 (5 bases). V was pared by 5 bases and J by 6 bases, with 13 bases between. The V gene's germline CDR1 is MDHEN and CDR2 SYDVKM. The CDR3 covers 13 residues. The CDR3, as DNA: TGTGCCAGCAGTCCCCCAGGGCTGAAGACCCAGTACTTC. It encodes CASSPPGLKTQYF.

In this sample, this clone turned up once. This rearrangement joins TRBV15 to TRBJ2-5, with 11 positions matching TRBD2. The CDR3 is made up of 18 amino acids. After removal of 0 bases from V and 1 base from J, the junction contained 7 bases not matched to a gene. Germline CDR1 LNHNV, CDR2 YYDKDF (reference sequence). In nucleotides, the CDR3 is TGTGCCACCAGCAGAGACACACTAGCGGGAGTGGGCCAAGAGACCCAGTACTTC. It is translated as CATSRDTLAGVGQETQYF.